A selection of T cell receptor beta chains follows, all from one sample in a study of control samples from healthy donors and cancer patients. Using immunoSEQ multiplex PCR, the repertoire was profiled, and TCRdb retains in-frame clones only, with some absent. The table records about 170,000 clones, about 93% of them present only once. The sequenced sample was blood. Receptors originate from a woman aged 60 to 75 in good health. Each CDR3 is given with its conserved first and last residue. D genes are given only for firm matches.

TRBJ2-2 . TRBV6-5 CASSTDGTGELFF
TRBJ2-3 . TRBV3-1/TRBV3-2 CASSPLEGAGGDTQYF
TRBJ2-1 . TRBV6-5 CASSFGADNEQFF
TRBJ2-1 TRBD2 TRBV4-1 CASRAGTSGISYNEQFF
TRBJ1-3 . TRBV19 CASSIPGTVSGNTIYF
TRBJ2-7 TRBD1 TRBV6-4 CASSDANHRGRYEQYF
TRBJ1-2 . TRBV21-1 CASRQDRVYGYTF
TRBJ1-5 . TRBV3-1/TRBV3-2 CASSQVWGFQPQHF
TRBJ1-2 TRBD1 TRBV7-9 CASSQFQGQGAYGYTF
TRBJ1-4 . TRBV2 CASSRERVREKLFF
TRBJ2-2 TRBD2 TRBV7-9 CASSLSSGGATGELFF
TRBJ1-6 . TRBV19 CASSILGTTYNSPLHF
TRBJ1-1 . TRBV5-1 CASSLGLSNTEAFF
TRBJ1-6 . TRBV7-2 CASNLRGLSTGSPLHF
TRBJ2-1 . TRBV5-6 CASTRLGTKASNEQFF
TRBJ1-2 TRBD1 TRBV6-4 CASTEATGAKRSYGYTF